This T cell receptor (beta chain) comes out of a study of cytomegalovirus exposure and HLA in healthy donors. The CDR3 is 13 residues long. CDR1 is SQVTM, CDR2 ANQGSEA, per germline. With 6 bases removed from V and 1 base from J, the gap between germline ends came to 12 bases. PCR involved 60 Vbeta and 13 Jbeta primers. Profiled with immunoSEQ multiplex PCR; TCRdb holds only in-frame clones, not every one. The sample carries around 100,000 clones, about 79% recorded once. The sequence came from a man between 45 and 60 years old in good health and CMV-seropositive. This chain links TRBV29-1 with TRBJ1-1; a weak D match, TRBD1 (5 bases). The sequenced sample consisted of PBMCs. The CDR3 sequence is CSVSRGTNTEAFF. For the CDR3, the DNA is TGCAGCGTGAGCCGGGGGACGAACACTGAAGCTTTCTTT.